This T cell receptor (beta chain) derives from a study of blood T cell repertoires in COVID-19. For the study at large: Acute and convalescent COVID-19 specimens originated in the United States, Italy and Spain. Sources were T cells, B-cell-depleted T cells, or PBMCs; the material itself was cDNA or gDNA.

Original methodology: Scientists estimated how many nucleated cells there were by amplifying reference gene primers. Assay: immunoSEQ multiplex PCR; the TCRdb copy retains only in-frame clones and omits some. V and J calls and clone size are as listed in that table; D and trimming were resolved from the DNA. The sample shows around 170,000 clones, 80% to 90% of them seen only once. The CDR3 loop spans 10 amino acids. The sample consisted of peripheral blood. This TCR came from a man aged 45-60 years with active or convalescent COVID-19. This chain uses TRBV7-5 with TRBJ1-1; the D call TRBD1 from the table was never checked on the DNA. TRBV7-5 is a recognized pseudogene. As DNA, the CDR3 is TGTGTCAGAAGCTCCATGGAAGCTTTCTTT. The encoded protein is CVRSSMEAFF.